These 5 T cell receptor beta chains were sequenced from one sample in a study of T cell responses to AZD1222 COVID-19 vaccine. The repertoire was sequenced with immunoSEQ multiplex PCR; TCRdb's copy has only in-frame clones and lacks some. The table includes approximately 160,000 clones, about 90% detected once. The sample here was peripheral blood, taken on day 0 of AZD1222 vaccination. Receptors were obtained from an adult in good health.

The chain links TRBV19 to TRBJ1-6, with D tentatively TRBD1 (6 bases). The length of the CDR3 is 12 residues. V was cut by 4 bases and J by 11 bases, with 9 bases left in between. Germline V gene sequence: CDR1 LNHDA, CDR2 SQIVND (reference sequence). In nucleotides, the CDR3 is TGTGCCAGTAGTACAGGGGTCCCACCCCTCCACTTT. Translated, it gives CASSTGVPPLHF.

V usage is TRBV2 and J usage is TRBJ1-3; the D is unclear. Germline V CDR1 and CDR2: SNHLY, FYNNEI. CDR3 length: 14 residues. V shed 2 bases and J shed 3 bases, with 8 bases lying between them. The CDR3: CASSEKYSGNTIYF. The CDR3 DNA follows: TGTGCCAGCAGTGAAAAGTACAGTGGAAACACCATATATTTT. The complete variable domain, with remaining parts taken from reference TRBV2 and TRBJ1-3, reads EPEVTQTPSHQVTQMGQEVILRCVPISNHLYFYWYRQILGQKVEFLVSFYNNEISEKSEIFDDQFSVERPDGSNFTLKIRSTKLEDSAMYFCASSEKYSGNTIYFGEGSWLTVV.

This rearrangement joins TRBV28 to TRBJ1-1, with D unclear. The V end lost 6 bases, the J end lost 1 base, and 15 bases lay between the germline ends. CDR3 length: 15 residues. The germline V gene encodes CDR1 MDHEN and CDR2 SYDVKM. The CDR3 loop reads CASSPGWEANTEAFF. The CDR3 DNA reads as TGTGCCAGCAGCCCCGGTTGGGAGGCGAACACTGAAGCTTTCTTT. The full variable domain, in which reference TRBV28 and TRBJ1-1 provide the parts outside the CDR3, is DVKVTQSSRYLVKRTGEKVFLECVQDMDHENMFWYRQDPGLGLRLIYFSYDVKMKEKGDIPEGYSVSREKKERFSLILESASTNQTSMYLCASSPGWEANTEAFFGQGTRLTVV.

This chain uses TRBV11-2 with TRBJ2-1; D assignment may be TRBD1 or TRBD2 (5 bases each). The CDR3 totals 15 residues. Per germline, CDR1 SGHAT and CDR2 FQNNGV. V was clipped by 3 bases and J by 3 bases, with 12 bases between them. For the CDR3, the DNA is TGTGCCAGCAGCTTTTCCAGCGGACACTACAATGAGCAGTTCTTC. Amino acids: CASSFSSGHYNEQFF.

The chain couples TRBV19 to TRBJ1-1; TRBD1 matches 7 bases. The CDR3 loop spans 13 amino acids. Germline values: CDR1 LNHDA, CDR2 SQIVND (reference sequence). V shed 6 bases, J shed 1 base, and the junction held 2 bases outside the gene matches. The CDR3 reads CASSDRANTEAFF. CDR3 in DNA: TGTGCCAGTAGCGACAGGGCGAACACTGAAGCTTTCTTT. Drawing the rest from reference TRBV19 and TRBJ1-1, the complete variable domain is DGGITQSPKYLFRKEGQNVTLSCEQNLNHDAMYWYRQDPGQGLRLIYYSQIVNDFQKGDIAEGYSVSREKKESFPLTVTSAQKNPTAFYLCASSDRANTEAFFGQGTRLTVV.